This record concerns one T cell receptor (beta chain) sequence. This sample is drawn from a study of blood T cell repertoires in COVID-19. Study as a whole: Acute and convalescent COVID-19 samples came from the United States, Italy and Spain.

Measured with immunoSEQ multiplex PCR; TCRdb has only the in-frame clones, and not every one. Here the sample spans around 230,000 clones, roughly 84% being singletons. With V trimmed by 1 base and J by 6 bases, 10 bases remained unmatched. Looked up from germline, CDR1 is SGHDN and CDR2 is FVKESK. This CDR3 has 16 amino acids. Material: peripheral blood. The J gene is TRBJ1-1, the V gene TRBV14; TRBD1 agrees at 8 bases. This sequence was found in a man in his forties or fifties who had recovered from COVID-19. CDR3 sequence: CASSQVLRTGKPEAFF. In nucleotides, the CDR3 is TGTGCCAGCAGCCAAGTTCTTCGGACAGGGAAGCCTGAAGCTTTCTTT. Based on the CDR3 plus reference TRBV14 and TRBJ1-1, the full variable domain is EAGVTQFPSHSVIEKGQTVTLRCDPISGHDNLYWYRRVMGKEIKFLLHFVKESKQDESGMPNNRFLAERTGGTYSTLKVQPAELEDSGVYFCASSQVLRTGKPEAFFGQGTRLTVV.